This note documents a single TCR beta chain sequence. No antigen is known for it. The entry originates in a study of cytomegalovirus exposure and HLA in healthy donors. The germline CDR1 and CDR2 sequences are SGHTA and FQGTGA. Trimming took 3 bases from V and 3 from J; bases not matched to a gene: 6. CDR3 size: 18 residues. Study results and limitations: HLA allele associations emerged for 17,000 or so TCR beta sequences in a later analysis, at 0.05 false discovery rate. Association of a missense DCLRE1C variant with TCR beta V- and J-gene trimming was reported in a later analysis.

Primers for the PCR totalled 60 Vbeta and 13 Jbeta. Sequencing used immunoSEQ multiplex PCR; TCRdb keeps in-frame clones, though not all of them. The table lists around 90,000 clones, 65% to 85% of them singletons, with roughly 3.8% in the top ten. The genes are TRBV7-3 and TRBJ2-6; 12 nucleotides agree with TRBD1. The TCR sequence derives from a man aged 50 or older in good health and CMV-seronegative. The sample taken for sequencing was PBMCs. CDR3 bases: TGTGCCAGCAGCTTGTTGGGACAGGGGGCGCATGGGGCCAACGTCCTGACTTTC. Its protein product is CASSLLGQGAHGANVLTF.